What follows are 14 T cell receptor beta chains derived from one specimen sequenced in a study of T-cell memory formation after mild COVID-19. MiXCR, applied by TCRdb to the 5' RACE reads, yields one record per CDR3 protein. The table lists about 560,000 distinct CDR3 sequences, approximately 19% of them singletons. The source material was PBMCs or a T cell subset sorted from them (not recorded which). These receptors originate from an adult woman who had mild COVID-19 (a few samples of this study predate the infection). Cell type and time point are not known.

V and J are TRBV30 and TRBJ1-1, with D possibly being TRBD1 (5 bases). Trimming stripped 4 bases from V and 4 bases from J, with 13 bases between. The CDR3 runs 13 residues. Germline-derived CDR1 and CDR2 are GTSNPN and SVGIG (reference sequence). CDR3 bases: TGTGCCTGGAATGGGGGGATGGGCACTGAAGCTTTCTTT. It specifies CAWNGGMGTEAFF.

The J gene is TRBJ1-1, the V gene TRBV6-2 or TRBV6-3, with a weak D call TRBD1 (6 bases). Germline-derived CDR1 and CDR2 are MNHEY and SVGEGT. The CDR3 is made up of 14 amino acids. V was cut by 7 bases and J by 5 bases, with 17 bases left in between. Here the CDR3 DNA reads TGTGCCAGCATTCCCGGTGGGGGGCGGACTGAAGCTTTCTTT. Protein product: CASIPGGGRTEAFF.

This clonotype was observed a handful of times. The V gene is TRBV20-1, the J gene TRBJ1-1, with D unresolved. Per the germline V gene, CDR1 is DFQATT and CDR2 is SNEGSKA (reference sequence). Trimming took off 5 bases at V and 8 bases at J, with 12 bases between the two ends. The CDR3 loop spans 11 amino acids. The CDR3 reads CSAPLKDEAFF. CDR3 coding DNA: TGCAGTGCTCCCTTGAAGGACGAAGCTTTCTTT.

This clonotype appeared a few times. The J gene is TRBJ1-6, the V gene TRBV18; 7 nucleotides line up with TRBD1. CDR3 length: 15 residues. The junction had 9 bases not matched to a gene; V was cut back by 3 bases and J by 10 bases. Looked up from germline, CDR1 is KGHSH and CDR2 is LQKENI. CDR3: CASSPTGTASSPLHF. Written as DNA, the CDR3 is TGTGCCAGCTCACCTACCGGGACAGCCAGCTCACCCCTCCACTTT.

This clonotype was observed a handful of times. The CDR3 loop reads CASSQAGLNQPQHF. The CDR3 coding sequence is TGCGCCAGCAGCCAAGCAGGGTTGAATCAGCCCCAGCATTTT. This chain connects TRBV4-1 to TRBJ1-5, with D possibly TRBD1 on 5 matching bases. The V gene lost 1 base and the J gene lost 4 bases, with 8 bases spanning the gap. Germline assignment: CDR1 MGHRA and CDR2 YSYEKL. The CDR3 has 14 residues.

The V gene is TRBV19, the J gene TRBJ2-3; D ambiguous. This CDR3 comprises 15 residues. Germline V gene data show CDR1 as LNHDA and CDR2 as SQIVND (reference sequence). V was shortened by 0 bases and J by 7 bases, with 14 bases between the two germline ends. The CDR3: CASSIDSSGYYTQYF. CDR3 nucleotides: TGTGCCAGTAGTATAGACAGTTCGGGCTATTATACGCAGTATTTT. Full variable domain (remainder filled in from reference TRBV19 and TRBJ2-3): DGGITQSPKYLFRKEGQNVTLSCEQNLNHDAMYWYRQDPGQGLRLIYYSQIVNDFQKGDIAEGYSVSREKKESFPLTVTSAQKNPTAFYLCASSIDSSGYYTQYFGPGTRLTVL.

The table lists this clonotype with a count of one. The gene calls are TRBV30 and TRBJ2-7; D is perhaps TRBD1 or TRBD2 (5 bases each). The V gene lost 4 bases and the J gene lost 0 bases, with 16 bases spanning the gap. Per germline, CDR1 GTSNPN and CDR2 SVGIG (reference sequence). The CDR3 is 15 amino acids. The CDR3 loop reads CAWKLPGTYSYEQYF. CDR3 nucleotides: TGTGCCTGGAAACTACCCGGGACGTACTCCTACGAGCAGTACTTC.

This clonotype was observed a handful of times. V gene TRBV24-1 combines with J gene TRBJ2-7, with D hard to call. Germline V gene sequence: CDR1 KGHDR, CDR2 SFDVKD. V gave up 0 bases and J gave up 4 bases, with 6 bases separating them. The CDR3 has 13 amino acids. The CDR3 protein is CATSDLQGYEQYF. The CDR3 nucleotides are TGTGCCACCAGTGATTTGCAAGGATACGAGCAGTACTTC.

This rearrangement joins TRBV30 to TRBJ1-1, with D uncertain. The CDR3 runs to 13 residues. Deletions cut 5 bases from V and 0 bases from J, with 10 bases between. The germline V gene encodes CDR1 GTSNPN and CDR2 SVGIG (reference sequence). The DNA of the CDR3 is TGTGCCTGGTCCAGGCTATTGAACACTGAAGCTTTCTTT. Encoded protein: CAWSRLLNTEAFF.

This clonotype came up a few times. The DNA for the CDR3 is TGTGCCAGCAGACCTACTAGCGGGGGGGCAGGGGAGCAGTTCTTC. This codes for CASRPTSGGAGEQFF. The chain joins TRBV7-2 to TRBJ2-1, with 13 bases that match TRBD2. In germline, CDR1 is SGHTA, CDR2 FQGNSA. After removal of 6 bases from V and 10 bases from J, the junction contained 9 bases not matched to a gene. The CDR3 contains 15 residues.

V usage is TRBV20-1 and J usage is TRBJ2-5; TRBD2 agrees at 9 bases. CDR1 is DFQATT and CDR2 is SNEGSKA in the germline V gene (reference sequence). The junction had 9 bases not matched to a gene; V was cut back by 5 bases and J by 5 bases. CDR3 size: 14 residues. The CDR3 loop is CSALAGSGGETQYF. CDR3 nucleotide sequence: TGCAGTGCTCTAGCGGGGTCCGGTGGGGAGACCCAGTACTTC.

The V gene is TRBV7-2, the J gene TRBJ1-5, with D possibly being TRBD1 (5 bases). The ends were cut back, 1 base at V and 4 bases at J, with 17 bases in the middle. The CDR3 contains 17 residues. CDR1 SGHTA and CDR2 FQGNSA come from the germline V gene. DNA of the CDR3: TGTGCCAGCAGCTTAGACCGACAGCTCAGAGGGAATCAGCCCCAGCATTTT. Protein product: CASSLDRQLRGNQPQHF.

This clonotype was counted only a few times. J is TRBJ2-3 and V is TRBV7-2; possible D gene TRBD1, 7 bases. V lost 5 bases and J lost 8, with 23 bases in between. There are 16 residues in the CDR3. Germline V CDR1 and CDR2: SGHTA, FQGNSA. CDR3 sequence: CASSTSFSGGPFTQYF. CDR3 nucleotides: TGTGCCAGCAGCACCAGTTTTTCAGGGGGGCCGTTTACGCAGTATTTT.

This clonotype occurred a few times. V gene TRBV7-8 combines with J gene TRBJ2-7; possibly TRBD1 for D (6 bases). The CDR3 consists of 14 residues. The V and J ends lost 2 bases and 4 bases respectively, with 12 bases between them. CDR1 and CDR2 (germline): SGHVS, FQNEAQ. The CDR3 sequence is CASSLRYREYEQYF. The CDR3 DNA sequence: TGTGCCAGCAGCTTAAGGTACAGGGAGTACGAGCAGTACTTC.